The T cell receptor beta chain under discussion was sequenced for a study of spatial heterogeneity in lung cancer. Study details: Raw-read counts averaged over ten per unique TCR and UMI combination.

Time point denoted: sample taken at primary tumor resection. Samples were obtained from more than 70 donors, all untreated early-stage non-small cell lung cancer patients. No cells were sorted before sequencing. The whole RNA sequenced was extracted from tumor, nontumor lung or frozen PBMC. By share, this clonotype counts as medium-sized (0.01 to 0.1%). TCRdb reprocessed the 5' RACE reads via MiXCR and lists one record per CDR3 protein. The repertoire includes around 6,000 distinct CDR3 sequences, around 19% of them detected once, and about 17% sits in the top ten. Germline CDR1 SGHTA, CDR2 FQGNSA. The CDR3 length is 15 residues. The V and J ends lost 5 bases and 5 bases respectively, with 18 bases between them.

The rearrangement uses TRBV7-2 and TRBJ1-1; D might be TRBD1 (5 bases). The specimen was normal lung tissue next to the tumor, collected at surgery. The source of this sequence is a male donor with early-stage non-small cell lung cancer. DNA for the CDR3: TGTGCCAGCAGCCAAAGGGGCAGGGTGAGGACTGAAGCTTTCTTT. Protein product: CASSQRGRVRTEAFF. The variable domain in full, with the rest retrieved from reference TRBV7-2 and TRBJ1-1, is GAGVSQSPSNKVTEKGKDVELRCDPISGHTALYWYRQSLGQGLEFLIYFQGNSAPDKSGLPSDRFSAERTGGSVSTLTIQRTQQEDSAVYLCASSQRGRVRTEAFFGQGTRLTVV.